The 21 T cell receptor beta chains given below trace back to one sample, sequenced in a study of T cell changes during pregnancy in multiple sclerosis. The assay was immunoSEQ multiplex PCR, and TCRdb's table has in-frame clones only and misses some. This sample has roughly 38,000 clones; approximately 90% occur once, and the top ten carry over 0.65%. This specimen consisted of CD4+ T cells from peripheral blood mononuclear cells, obtained in the second trimester of pregnancy. Source of these receptors: a female donor in good health, enrolled as a control in a pregnancy study.

The rearrangement links TRBV27 to TRBJ2-7; 9 bases match TRBD1. V dropped 5 bases and J dropped 2; count of bases not matched to a gene: 16. Germline lookup yields CDR1 MNHEY and CDR2 SMNVEV (reference sequence). This CDR3 comprises 18 residues. CDR3 sequence reads: CASSRGGGPTGGTYEQYF. Here the CDR3 DNA reads TGTGCCAGCAGTCGTGGTGGGGGGCCGACAGGGGGTACCTACGAGCAGTACTTC.

V is TRBV5-1 and J is TRBJ1-2, with 7 bases that match TRBD1. The CDR3 is 12 residues long. CDR1 SGHRS and CDR2 YFSETQ come from the germline V gene. Trimming took 4 bases from V and 7 from J; bases not matched to a gene: 4. The CDR3: CASSVNRGGYTF. The DNA of the CDR3 is TGCGCCAGCAGCGTAAACAGGGGTGGCTACACCTTC.

The chain joins TRBV9 to TRBJ1-1; no reliable D call. V lost 2 bases and J lost 7, with 15 bases in between. This CDR3 region has 14 residues. The V gene's germline CDR1 is SGDLS and CDR2 YYNGEE. CDR3 region: CASSVGVAKNEAFF. For the CDR3, the DNA is TGTGCCAGCAGCGTGGGCGTGGCGAAGAATGAAGCTTTCTTT.

The chain carries TRBV29-1 and TRBJ2-5, with 10 bases lining up with TRBD2. There are 16 residues in the CDR3. In germline, CDR1 is SQVTM, CDR2 ANQGSEA. V gave up 5 bases and J gave up 4 bases; unmatched junction bases: 13. CDR3 protein: CSVRGASGGYGETQYF. In DNA, the CDR3 is TGCAGCGTTCGAGGGGCTAGCGGGGGTTACGGAGAGACCCAGTACTTC.

The chain recombines TRBV6-1 with TRBJ2-1; TRBD2 aligns across 14 bases. The germline V gene has CDR1 MNHNS and CDR2 SASEGT. V was clipped by 3 bases and J by 7 bases; unmatched bases: 5. This CDR3 comprises 16 residues. The CDR3 loop is CASSETSGGARNEQFF. The DNA for the CDR3 is TGTGCCAGCAGTGAGACTAGCGGGGGGGCAAGGAATGAGCAGTTCTTC.

The V gene is TRBV5-5, the J gene TRBJ1-6; 9 positions match TRBD1. The germline V gene encodes CDR1 SGHKS and CDR2 YYEKEE (reference sequence). The length of the CDR3 is 18 residues. V lost 4 bases, J lost 4 bases, and 12 bases stayed unmatched. This CDR3 reads CASSRPGGGTGYNSPLHF. Here the CDR3 DNA reads TGTGCCAGCAGCAGACCGGGAGGAGGGACAGGGTATAATTCACCCCTCCACTTT.

This chain joins TRBV4-3 and TRBJ2-7; TRBD1 might be the D (6 bases). V was trimmed by 2 bases and J by 2 bases, leaving 13 bases between them. The CDR3 has 15 amino acids. CDR1 and CDR2 (germline): LGHNA, YSLEER. In nucleotides, the CDR3 is TGCGCCAGCAGCCAATACGACAGGATTGCCTACGAGCAGTACTTC. The encoded protein is CASSQYDRIAYEQYF.

The V call is TRBV4-1, the J call TRBJ1-3; D unclear. The CDR3 runs 16 residues. V was clipped by 1 base and J by 2 bases, with 12 bases between them. Germline V gene sequence: CDR1 MGHRA, CDR2 YSYEKL. Here the CDR3 DNA reads TGCGCCAGCAGCCAAGTCTCTGGAGCTACTGGAAACACCATATATTTT. This translates into CASSQVSGATGNTIYF.

The chain has TRBV4-2 and TRBJ2-7; D is perhaps TRBD1 (5 bases). V lost 1 base and J lost 2, with 9 bases in between. The V gene's germline CDR1 is LGHNA and CDR2 YNFKEQ. The length of the CDR3 is 14 residues. The CDR3 DNA reads TGTGCCAGCAGCCAAGCAGGGTTAACCTACGAGCAGTACTTC. Amino acid sequence: CASSQAGLTYEQYF.

V is TRBV14 and J is TRBJ1-2; no firm D call. Germline CDR1 is SGHDN and CDR2 is FVKESK. Trimming cost V 4 bases and J 4 bases, with 13 bases left between them. This CDR3 is 14 amino acids long. Here the CDR3 DNA reads TGTGCCAGCAGCCCCCAGTCATCCAGCTATGGCTACACCTTC. Residues: CASSPQSSSYGYTF.

This chain uses TRBV5-6 with TRBJ1-1, with a possible D match to TRBD1 (5 bases). Germline V gene lookup returns CDR1 SGHDT and CDR2 YYEEEE. The CDR3 spans 13 residues. Trimming removed 2 bases from V and 4 bases from J, with 9 bases in between. The CDR3 DNA reads TGTGCCAGCAGCTTTGGAGGGGTCACTGAAGCTTTCTTT. It specifies CASSFGGVTEAFF.

Regarding this clone: One end of the junction fails to match germline, which may point to a read error. This sequence joins TRBV7-7 and TRBJ2-1; TRBD2 matches at 7 bases. The CDR3 runs 15 residues. CDR1 is SSHAT, CDR2 FNYEAQ, per germline (reference sequence). CDR3 sequence reads: CASSPASGSYNEQFF. The CDR3 coding sequence is TGTGCTAGCAGCCCCGCTAGCGGATCATACAATGAGCAGTTCTTC.

The rearrangement links TRBV5-6 to TRBJ2-1, with 7 bases fitting TRBD2. This CDR3 spans 16 amino acids. Germline values: CDR1 SGHDT, CDR2 YYEEEE. The V gene end was trimmed by 2 bases and the J gene end by 5 bases; junction bases not matched to a gene: 10. This CDR3 reads CASSLMGGLPDNEQFF. CDR3 sequence (DNA): TGTGCCAGCAGCTTAATGGGAGGGCTTCCGGACAATGAGCAGTTCTTC.

The chain carries TRBV28 and TRBJ1-3; a possible D gene is TRBD1 (5 bases). Germline CDR1 and CDR2: MDHEN and SYDVKM. CDR3 size: 14 residues. V was cut by 6 bases and J by 0 bases, with 9 bases left in between. CDR3 nucleotides: TGTGCCAGCAGGTTTCAGGGCTCTGGAAACACCATATATTTT. Translation gives CASRFQGSGNTIYF.

This rearrangement joins TRBV30 to TRBJ2-2; TRBD1 agrees at 7 bases. Germline V lookup: CDR1 GTSNPN, CDR2 SVGIG (reference sequence). The trim removed 1 base at V and 6 bases at J, leaving 5 bases unmatched. The length of the CDR3 is 14 residues. The CDR3 DNA is TGTGCCTGGAGTGAGGACAGGCGTTCCGGGGAGCTGTTTTTT. Translated: CAWSEDRRSGELFF. The whole variable domain, filled in from reference TRBV30 and TRBJ2-2, reads SQTIHQWPATLVQPVGSPLSLECTVEGTSNPNLYWYRQAAGRGLQLLFYSVGIGQISSEVPQNLSASRPQDRQFILSSKKLLLSDSGFYLCAWSEDRRSGELFFGEGSRLTVL.

V is TRBV19 and J is TRBJ1-4; a weak D match, TRBD1 (5 bases). The CDR3 runs to 14 residues. From germline, CDR1 is LNHDA and CDR2 SQIVND (reference sequence). V shed 6 bases and J shed 0 bases, with 8 bases lying between them. The CDR3, as DNA: TGTGCCAGTAGACGGGGGGCAACTAATGAAAAACTGTTTTTT. Protein sequence: CASRRGATNEKLFF.

CDR3 amino acids: CASTGGGQETQYF. CDR3 DNA: TGTGCCAGCACGGGGGGTGGGCAAGAGACCCAGTACTTC. V is TRBV2 and J is TRBJ2-5; 7 bases are a match to TRBD2. V shed 7 bases, J shed 2 bases, and the junction held 4 bases outside the gene matches. The CDR3 is 13 residues long. Germline V gene sequence: CDR1 SNHLY, CDR2 FYNNEI.

Only a few counts were recorded for this clone. This chain joins TRBV29-1 and TRBJ1-1, with a possible D match to TRBD1 (6 bases). The V and J ends lost 4 bases and 10 bases respectively, with 13 bases between them. Looked up from germline, CDR1 is SQVTM and CDR2 is ANQGSEA. The CDR3 spans 11 residues. This CDR3 reads CSVVAVRGAFF. In DNA form, the CDR3 reads TGCAGCGTTGTGGCAGTCAGGGGAGCTTTCTTT.

This clone has just one count. The V gene is TRBV4-2, the J gene TRBJ2-1; 7 bases line up with TRBD1. V was clipped by 3 bases and J by 6 bases; unmatched bases: 11. CDR3 length: 16 residues. The V gene's germline CDR1 is LGHNA and CDR2 YNFKEQ. DNA of the CDR3: TGTGCCAGCAGCCAGGACAGGCAATCACGGGGCAATGAGCAGTTCTTC. Amino acids: CASSQDRQSRGNEQFF.

The chain has TRBV7-9 and TRBJ1-1, with a tentative D call TRBD1 (6 bases). This CDR3 contains 14 residues. From germline, CDR1 is SEHNR and CDR2 FQNEAQ (reference sequence). The ends were cut back, 5 bases at V and 2 bases at J, with 12 bases in the middle. CDR3 amino acids: CASSPGTINTEAFF. In DNA, the CDR3 is TGTGCCAGCAGCCCCGGGACAATTAACACTGAAGCTTTCTTT. The whole variable domain, filled in from reference TRBV7-9 and TRBJ1-1, reads DTGVSQNPRHKITKRGQNVTFRCDPISEHNRLYWYRQTLGQGPEFLTYFQNEAQLEKSRLLSDRFSAERPKGSFSTLEIQRTEQGDSAMYLCASSPGTINTEAFFGQGTRLTVV.

This chain links TRBV7-3 with TRBJ1-1; D gene ambiguous. Between the trimmed V and J ends, which lost 4 bases and 5 bases, there was a span of 11 bases. The CDR3 is 13 amino acids. In germline, CDR1 is SGHTA, CDR2 FQGTGA. The CDR3 bases are TGTGCCAGCAGCTCCCAGGTCTCGACTGAAGCTTTCTTT. Translated: CASSSQVSTEAFF.